This is a list of T cell receptor beta chains from one sample in a study of OX40 agonist ivuxolimab in advanced cancers. Using immunoSEQ multiplex PCR, the repertoire was profiled, and TCRdb retains in-frame clones only, with some absent. The sample gives tens of thousands of clones, around 87% of which show up once; around 5% is in the top ten. Sequenced material: CD4+ or CD8+ T cells sorted from blood, taken in a trial of the OX40 agonist ivuxolimab. The receptors were gathered from an adult with an advanced solid tumor such as melanoma, head and neck, liver or kidney cancer. Both conserved end residues are trimmed from each CDR3. Part of the rows lack a size; the others show once, few, many or a class for expanded clones.

v_call,clone_size,cdr3_aa
TRBV7-9,-,ASQTGNEQF
TRBV27,few,ASSLYPDSGNTIY
TRBV28,-,ASSVAKNIQY
TRBV5-1,-,ASSGDGIYGYT
TRBV28,-,ASRSPRKRLAGVNEQF
TRBV7-9,-,ASSDTGRGENQPQH
TRBV6-1,-,ASSVGLVTDTQY
TRBV18,-,ASSPPSQETQY
TRBV7-2,-,ASSLFQGDYEQY
TRBV19,-,ASSSPGLVDEQF
TRBV29-1,-,SVRTGGMSEPQH
TRBV5-1,-,ASSLAGYRGGNTIY
TRBV7-7,once,ASSLWLWDKGLADSYEQY
TRBV9,-,ASSVDRQGGEQY
TRBV18,-,ASSPRQGNTEAF
TRBV6-6,-,ASTRRDTQY
TRBV6-5,-,ASSYSYPNTGELF
TRBV18,-,ASSPGTDTQY
TRBV28,-,ASSLGQRGT
TRBV5-1,-,ASSLGLTGEPTNEKLF
TRBV15,-,ATSRDGRGDEQY
TRBV4-1,-,ASSPSQAGGPVEQF
TRBV10-3,-,AISEWVEQY
TRBV27,-,ASSLSGTGMDTQY
TRBV15,-,ATSRGGQRNTIY
TRBV7-9,-,ASSLSTTGGISPLH
TRBV5-1,-,ASSLTYPLVAGGSYEQY
TRBV27,-,ASSSTNTGELF
TRBV6-5,-,ASSLQDRGYGYT
TRBV5-6,-,ASSLLGEDGYT
TRBV6-5,-,ASREAGLDEYEQY
TRBV5-4,few,ASSSGPSDQY
TRBV4-1,few,ASSQGEAYGYT
TRBV10-1,-,ASSESASGRAGEQF
TRBV6-1,-,ASTVAPTGYEQY
TRBV5-1,-,ASTRDRSTDTQY
TRBV5-4,-,ASSPAPDRGRIGELF
TRBV2,-,ASSGRQHNQPQH
TRBV6-6,-,ASREKIGIVEAF
TRBV2,-,ASSIGGGLNEQF
TRBV20-1,-,SRGGNTIY
TRBV5-5,-,ASSPSYEQY
TRBV18,-,ASSPGTGHTGELF
TRBV10-3,-,AIGLASETQY
TRBV5-1,few,ASSSTLTVTGELF
TRBV10-3,once,ALGDGTGGEPQH
TRBV28,-,ASSLIASGVYNEQF
TRBV25-1,-,ASSDVGGRLKTQY
TRBV28,-,ASTTGYEQY
TRBV4-2,-,ASSQRRGDEQY
TRBV18,-,ASSPQEFSYNEQF
TRBV15,-,ATSRDWTGRAIQY